The 30 T cell receptor beta chains reported below all come from one sample, sequenced in a study of blood T cell repertoires in COVID-19. Sequencing was performed with immunoSEQ multiplex PCR; in TCRdb, only in-frame clones are kept and a portion is missing. The sample holds 45,000 to 55,000 clones; over 70% are singletons and the top ten take about 5%. The sequencing sample was made of peripheral blood. The receptor set was obtained from a human donor in a cohort sampled during active COVID-19.

This chain connects TRBV19 to TRBJ2-3, with TRBD2 matching over 11 bases. The germline gives CDR1 LNHDA, CDR2 SQIVND (reference sequence). V lost 2 bases to trimming and J lost 2 bases; unmatched junction nucleotides: 3. The CDR3 is 16 amino acids. CDR3 in DNA: TGTGCCAGTAGTATACTAGCGGGGGGCTTCACAGATACGCAGTATTTT. It yields the protein CASSILAGGFTDTQYF. Full variable domain (rest looked up from reference TRBV19 and TRBJ2-3): DGGITQSPKYLFRKEGQNVTLSCEQNLNHDAMYWYRQDPGQGLRLIYYSQIVNDFQKGDIAEGYSVSREKKESFPLTVTSAQKNPTAFYLCASSILAGGFTDTQYFGPGTRLTVL.

The J gene is TRBJ2-3, the V gene TRBV29-1; no clear D. The CDR3 length is 13 residues. Germline V CDR1 and CDR2: SQVTM, ANQGSEA. Trimming shortened V by 3 bases and J by 1 base, and 8 bases separated the two germline ends. CDR3 coding DNA: TGCAGCGTTGATTCTACTGGCACAGATACGCAGTATTTT. It encodes CSVDSTGTDTQYF.

The rearrangement joins TRBV19 to TRBJ2-3, with D perhaps TRBD2 (5 bases). V gave up 5 bases and J gave up 3 bases, with 9 bases separating them. Germline CDR1 reads LNHDA; CDR2 reads SQIVND (reference sequence). The CDR3 extends over 13 amino acids. The CDR3 protein is CASSLSGTDTQYF. DNA for the CDR3: TGTGCCAGTAGTTTATCGGGGACAGATACGCAGTATTTT.

The CDR3 DNA reads as TGTGCCAGCAGCGTAGCTTTCGGGGGGTACAATGAGCAGTTCTTC. It translates to CASSVAFGGYNEQFF. The chain carries TRBV9 and TRBJ2-1; TRBD2 aligns across 7 bases. V was pared by 0 bases and J by 4 bases, with 4 bases of the junction left unmatched. Germline CDR1 is SGDLS and CDR2 is YYNGEE. The CDR3 extends over 15 amino acids. The full variable domain, rest sourced from reference TRBV9 and TRBJ2-1, is DSGVTQTPKHLITATGQRVTLRCSPRSGDLSVYWYQQSLDQGLQFLIQYYNGEERAKGNILERFSAQQFPDLHSELNLSSLELGDSALYFCASSVAFGGYNEQFFGPGTRLTVL.

This chain links TRBV6-6 with TRBJ2-7; 9 positions agree with TRBD1. The CDR3 loop spans 15 amino acids. Trimming cost V 0 bases and J 7 bases; bases outside gene matches: 7. Germline values: CDR1 MNHNY, CDR2 SVGAGI (reference sequence). The CDR3 coding sequence is TGTGCCAGCAGTTACTCCGGGACAGGGTGGGGGGAGCAGTACTTC. This codes for CASSYSGTGWGEQYF.

This clone was seen a few times. The J gene is TRBJ1-5, the V gene TRBV10-3, with D possibly TRBD1 on 6 matching bases. The CDR3 contains 17 residues. Per germline, CDR1 ENHRY and CDR2 SYGVKD. Between the trimmed V and J ends, which lost 0 bases and 5 bases, there was a span of 17 bases. CDR3 coding DNA: TGTGCCATCAGTGAGTCCCCCGTTGGGGGGGCGGATCAGCCCCAGCATTTT. Amino acid sequence: CAISESPVGGADQPQHF.

This chain links TRBV14 with TRBJ2-1; TRBD2 matches at 12 bases. The junction had 7 bases not matched to a gene; V was cut back by 6 bases and J by 7 bases. CDR1 and CDR2 from the germline V gene are SGHDN and FVKESK. The CDR3 sequence is 15 residues long. DNA for the CDR3: TGTGCCAGCAGTGTTCTAGCGGGGGGGCCGAATGAGCAGTTCTTC. It encodes CASSVLAGGPNEQFF.

This clone was seen only once. The rearrangement uses TRBV11-2 and TRBJ1-1; no clear D gene. With 1 base removed from V and 0 bases from J, the gap between germline ends came to 6 bases. CDR1 and CDR2 from the germline V gene are SGHAT and FQNNGV. The CDR3 loop spans 14 amino acids. The CDR3: CASSLGRMNTEAFF. As DNA, the CDR3 is TGTGCCAGCAGCTTAGGGCGGATGAACACTGAAGCTTTCTTT.

This sequence joins TRBV24-1 and TRBJ2-3, with a weak D call TRBD2 (5 bases). V was shortened by 3 bases and J by 2 bases, with 11 bases between the two germline ends. The CDR3 loop spans 15 amino acids. Per germline, CDR1 KGHDR and CDR2 SFDVKD. This chain's CDR3 is CATSDPRTYTDTQYF. The CDR3, as DNA: TGTGCCACCAGTGATCCCCGGACTTACACAGATACGCAGTATTTT.

The chain combines TRBV28 with TRBJ1-1; 7 nucleotides match TRBD1. The V and J ends lost 6 bases and 5 bases, in that order; junction bases with no gene match: 15. The germline V gene encodes CDR1 MDHEN and CDR2 SYDVKM. The CDR3 extends over 16 amino acids. The DNA for the CDR3 is TGTGCCAGCAGCCCTCCGAACAGGGGATGGAGGACTGAAGCTTTCTTT. Protein: CASSPPNRGWRTEAFF.

This clone appeared a single time. This sequence joins TRBV7-9 and TRBJ2-2, with a weak D call TRBD2 (5 bases). CDR1 is SEHNR, CDR2 FQNEAQ, per germline (reference sequence). V was shortened by 1 base and J by 2 bases, with 8 bases between the two germline ends. CDR3 size: 15 residues. CDR3 nucleotide sequence: TGTGCCAGCAGCTTAGGATCGGGAAACACCGGGGAGCTGTTTTTT. This sequence encodes CASSLGSGNTGELFF.

J is TRBJ1-1 and V is TRBV2; TRBD1 matches 10 bases. The CDR3 sequence is 13 residues long. Germline V gene data show CDR1 as SNHLY and CDR2 as FYNNEI. The V and J ends lost 6 bases and 2 bases, in that order; junction bases with no gene match: 0. CDR3 protein: CASRTGGNTEAFF. For the CDR3, the DNA is TGTGCCAGCAGGACAGGGGGCAACACTGAAGCTTTCTTT. The full variable domain, in which reference TRBV2 and TRBJ1-1 provide the parts outside the CDR3, is EPEVTQTPSHQVTQMGQEVILRCVPISNHLYFYWYRQILGQKVEFLVSFYNNEISEKSEIFDDQFSVERPDGSNFTLKIRSTKLEDSAMYFCASRTGGNTEAFFGQGTRLTVV.

The J gene is TRBJ2-3, the V gene TRBV7-2; D not resolved. The CDR3 is 14 amino acids. Germline V gene sequence: CDR1 SGHTA, CDR2 FQGNSA. V was cut by 4 bases and J by 9 bases, with 17 bases left in between. The CDR3 reads CASSSPSVLGTQYF. The CDR3 DNA sequence: TGTGCCAGCAGCTCACCATCCGTCCTAGGCACGCAGTATTTT.

The J gene is TRBJ2-5, the V gene TRBV10-3; a possible D gene is TRBD2 (6 bases). Trimming shortened V by 11 bases and J by 5 bases, and 12 bases separated the two germline ends. CDR1 is ENHRY, CDR2 SYGVKD, per germline. The CDR3 sequence is 11 residues long. CDR3 in DNA: TGTGCCGTAGGTGGGGGGGAGACCCAGTACTTC. It is translated as CAVGGGETQYF.

The gene calls are TRBV4-1 and TRBJ2-1; 12 bases are a match to TRBD2. V lost 5 bases and J lost 3; bases outside the gene matches: 8. The CDR3 contains 17 residues. The V gene's germline CDR1 is MGHRA and CDR2 YSYEKL. CDR3 residues: CASSASLAGGIYNEQFF. CDR3 sequence (DNA): TGCGCCAGCAGCGCCTCACTAGCGGGGGGCATCTACAATGAGCAGTTCTTC.

This chain connects TRBV7-9 to TRBJ1-2; D is perhaps TRBD1 (5 bases). The germline gives CDR1 SEHNR, CDR2 FQNEAQ (reference sequence). This CDR3 has 13 residues. V dropped 5 bases and J dropped 5 bases, with 12 bases sitting between them. CDR3 protein: CASSLGHFYGYTF. The CDR3 nucleotides read TGTGCCAGCAGCCTTGGACATTTTTATGGCTACACCTTC.

The chain combines TRBV29-1 with TRBJ1-2; 9 positions agree with TRBD1. V was pared by 5 bases and J by 7 bases, with 11 bases of the junction left unmatched. In germline, CDR1 is SQVTM, CDR2 ANQGSEA. This CDR3 spans 14 amino acids. The CDR3 spells CSVKGDTGGSGYTF. The CDR3 DNA is TGCAGCGTTAAGGGCGACACAGGGGGCAGTGGCTACACCTTC.

The chain recombines TRBV10-3 with TRBJ1-3; no clear D. CDR3 size: 14 residues. V lost 0 bases to trimming and J lost 4 bases, with 7 bases between them. CDR1 ENHRY and CDR2 SYGVKD come from the germline V gene. The CDR3 DNA reads TGTGCCATCAGTGAGTCCAGGCCCGGAAACACCATATATTTT. This sequence encodes CAISESRPGNTIYF.

The V and J genes are TRBV14 and TRBJ2-2; 8 bases line up with TRBD1. The CDR3 consists of 17 residues. V lost 0 bases to trimming and J lost 6 bases; unmatched junction nucleotides: 9. CDR1 is SGHDN, CDR2 FVKESK, per germline. CDR3 residues: CASSQDQAGGLSGELFF. The DNA of the CDR3 is TGTGCCAGCAGCCAAGATCAGGCAGGGGGCCTCTCCGGGGAGCTGTTTTTT.

This rearrangement joins TRBV3-1 (or the pseudogene TRBV3-2) to TRBJ2-2; 7 bases are shared with TRBD1. The junction had 9 bases not matched to a gene; V was cut back by 4 bases and J by 4 bases. Germline CDR1 LGHDT, CDR2 YNNKEL (reference sequence). This CDR3 has 16 residues. The CDR3 loop reads CASSPNRGFGTGELFF. CDR3 in DNA: TGTGCCAGCAGCCCAAACAGGGGATTTGGCACCGGGGAGCTGTTTTTT.

V gene TRBV7-8 combines with J gene TRBJ1-5, with D possibly being TRBD1 (6 bases). The CDR3 loop spans 15 amino acids. Trimming left V 5 bases short and J 3 bases short, with 14 bases between. Germline CDR1 is SGHVS and CDR2 is FQNEAQ. CDR3 amino acids: CASSPYGQFNQPQHF. CDR3 in DNA: TGTGCCAGCAGCCCGTACGGACAGTTCAATCAGCCCCAGCATTTT.

The chain is built from TRBV20-1 and TRBJ2-5; 7 bases agree with TRBD2. This CDR3 has 13 amino acids. Per germline, CDR1 DFQATT and CDR2 SNEGSKA (reference sequence). Trimming took 3 bases from V and 5 from J; bases not matched to a gene: 6. In DNA, the CDR3 is TGCAGTGCTAGTCGGCTAGCGGTGGAGACCCAGTACTTC. Protein sequence: CSASRLAVETQYF.

This chain links TRBV2 with TRBJ1-1; D may be TRBD1 (6 bases). The length of the CDR3 is 14 residues. The V gene lost 11 bases and the J gene lost 1 base, with 17 bases spanning the gap. The germline V gene encodes CDR1 SNHLY and CDR2 FYNNEI. CDR3 protein: CAGSFGQTNTEAFF. The CDR3 DNA is TGTGCCGGATCTTTCGGACAGACGAACACTGAAGCTTTCTTT. Full variable domain (rest looked up from reference TRBV2 and TRBJ1-1): EPEVTQTPSHQVTQMGQEVILRCVPISNHLYFYWYRQILGQKVEFLVSFYNNEISEKSEIFDDQFSVERPDGSNFTLKIRSTKLEDSAMYFCAGSFGQTNTEAFFGQGTRLTVV.

The chain couples TRBV12-3 or TRBV12-4 to TRBJ2-3, with D uncertain. This CDR3 contains 11 residues. CDR3 loop: CATESEDTQYF. The CDR3 nucleotides are TGTGCTACTGAGTCCGAAGATACGCAGTATTTT.

This sequence joins TRBV5-1 and TRBJ2-1; 12 bases match TRBD2. The length of the CDR3 is 16 residues. Germline V gene sequence: CDR1 SGHRS, CDR2 YFSETQ. V dropped 2 bases and J dropped 3; count of bases not matched to a gene: 3. The CDR3 DNA reads as TGCGCCAGCAGCTTTTCTAGCGGGGGGGTCTACAATGAGCAGTTCTTC. Protein product: CASSFSSGGVYNEQFF.

V gene TRBV30 combines with J gene TRBJ2-7; possibly TRBD2 for D (5 bases). The V and J ends lost 0 bases and 6 bases respectively, with 9 bases between them. The CDR3 is made up of 12 amino acids. Germline V CDR1 and CDR2: GTSNPN, SVGIG (reference sequence). The CDR3 sequence is CAWSVGSVEQYF. The CDR3 nucleotides read TGTGCCTGGAGTGTTGGGAGTGTCGAGCAGTACTTC.

CDR3 amino acids: CASSLGGQGETLHF. In nucleotides, the CDR3 is TGCGCCAGCAGCTTGGGTGGACAGGGGGAAACCCTCCACTTT. V is TRBV5-1 and J is TRBJ1-6; 10 nucleotides align to TRBD1. CDR3 length equals 14 residues. Germline CDR1 and CDR2: SGHRS and YFSETQ. The ends lost 0 bases at V and 14 bases at J; junction bases unmatched: 5.

V is TRBV4-1 and J is TRBJ1-2, with TRBD1 matching 8 bases. CDR1 is MGHRA and CDR2 is YSYEKL in the germline V gene. The J segment lost 8 bases and the V segment lost 0 bases, leaving 11 bases of the junction unmatched. The CDR3 sequence is 16 residues long. The CDR3 loop is CASSQDKFSQGGGYTF. DNA of the CDR3: TGCGCCAGCAGCCAAGATAAGTTTTCACAGGGGGGCGGCTACACCTTC.

This clone was counted between two and nine times. The chain carries TRBV4-1 and TRBJ2-2; 10 bases are shared with TRBD2. V trimming: 0 bases; J trimming: 0 bases; junction bases outside the gene matches: 4. The CDR3 spans 18 residues. Germline CDR1 MGHRA, CDR2 YSYEKL. The CDR3 loop reads CASSQDEGLAANTGELFF. The CDR3, as DNA: TGCGCCAGCAGCCAAGATGAAGGACTAGCGGCGAACACCGGGGAGCTGTTTTTT.

The chain employs TRBV5-4 and TRBJ2-7, with D possibly TRBD1 on 5 matching bases. Trimming shortened V by 0 bases and J by 5 bases, and 15 bases separated the two germline ends. Germline CDR1 is SGHNT and CDR2 is YYREEE (reference sequence). The CDR3 covers 15 residues. CDR3 sequence reads: CASSLVPQGGHEQYF. CDR3 DNA sequence: TGTGCCAGCAGCTTGGTACCTCAGGGTGGCCACGAGCAGTACTTC.